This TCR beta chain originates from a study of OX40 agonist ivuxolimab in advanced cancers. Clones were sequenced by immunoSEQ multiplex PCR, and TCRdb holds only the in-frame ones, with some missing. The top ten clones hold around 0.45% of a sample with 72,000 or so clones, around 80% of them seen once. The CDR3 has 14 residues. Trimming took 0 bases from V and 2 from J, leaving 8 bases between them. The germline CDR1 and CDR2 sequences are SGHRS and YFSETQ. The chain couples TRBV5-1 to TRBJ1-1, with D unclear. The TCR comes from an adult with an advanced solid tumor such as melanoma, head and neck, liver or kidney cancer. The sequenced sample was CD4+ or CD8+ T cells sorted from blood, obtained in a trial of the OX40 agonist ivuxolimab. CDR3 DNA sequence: TGCGCCAGCAGCTTGGCCCCGGGTAACACTGAAGCTTTCTTT. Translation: CASSLAPGNTEAFF.